The 16 T cell receptor beta chains below all came from one sample that was sequenced in a study of T-cell memory formation after mild COVID-19. TCRdb re-analysed the 5' RACE reads in MiXCR, keeping a single row per CDR3 protein. The sample lists approximately 190,000 distinct CDR3 sequences, about 16% occurring once. The sequenced sample was PBMCs or a T cell subset sorted from them (not recorded which). The receptors derive from an adult woman who had mild COVID-19 (a few samples of this study predate the infection). Cell type and time point are not known.

The chain recombines TRBV5-1 with TRBJ1-4, with D uncertain. V dropped 0 bases and J dropped 4 bases, with 10 bases sitting between them. The CDR3 has 15 residues. Per germline, CDR1 SGHRS and CDR2 YFSETQ. CDR3 coding DNA: TGCGCCAGCAGCTTGGCAGCCGGAAATAATGAAAAACTGTTTTTT. Encoded protein: CASSLAAGNNEKLFF.

This clonotype was seen more than once but under ten times. At one boundary the junction diverges from the germline segment, which might be a read error. The J gene is TRBJ2-1, the V gene TRBV7-7, with TRBD2 matching over 8 bases. The CDR3 is 15 residues long. Germline V gene lookup returns CDR1 SSHAT and CDR2 FNYEAQ (reference sequence). The DNA of the CDR3 is TGTGCTAGCAGCCCCGGAGCGGGAGTCGTCAATGAGCAGTTCTTC. Translation: CASSPGAGVVNEQFF.

The V call is TRBV7-7, the J call TRBJ2-1; 11 bases map to TRBD2. J was trimmed by 5 bases and V by 5 bases; bases with no gene match: 5. The V gene's germline CDR1 is SSHAT and CDR2 FNYEAQ (reference sequence). The CDR3 length is 15 residues. The CDR3 spells CASSPLSGGDNEQFF. DNA for the CDR3: TGTGCCAGCAGCCCCCTTAGCGGGGGGGACAATGAGCAGTTCTTC.

This clonotype was detected ten times or more. The genes are TRBV5-1 and TRBJ2-7, with TRBD2 matching over 9 bases. The CDR3 is made up of 13 amino acids. The germline CDR1 and CDR2 sequences are SGHRS and YFSETQ. V lost 1 base, J lost 6 bases, and 2 bases stayed unmatched. In DNA, the CDR3 is TGCGCCAGCAGCTTGTGGCGGGAGGGCGAGCAGTACTTC. It specifies CASSLWREGEQYF.

This clonotype was seen more than once but under ten times. The chain is built from TRBV11-2 and TRBJ2-7, with 7 bases fitting TRBD2. CDR1 is SGHAT, CDR2 FQNNGV, per germline. V lost 0 bases and J lost 6; bases outside the gene matches: 8. CDR3 size: 15 residues. In nucleotides, the CDR3 is TGTGCCAGCAGCTTAGAGTCGGCGGGGGTTTCCGAGCAGTACTTC. Translation gives CASSLESAGVSEQYF. Together with reference TRBV11-2 and TRBJ2-7, the CDR3 gives the full variable domain: EAGVAQSPRYKIIEKRQSVAFWCNPISGHATLYWYQQILGQGPKLLIQFQNNGVVDDSQLPKDRFSAERLKGVDSTLKIQPAKLEDSAVYLCASSLESAGVSEQYFGPGTRLTVT.

This rearrangement joins TRBV6-1 to TRBJ1-1; no clear D gene. Deletions cut 5 bases from V and 1 base from J, with 14 bases between. Germline V gene lookup returns CDR1 MNHNS and CDR2 SASEGT. The CDR3 is 15 residues long. The CDR3 region has the DNA TGTGCCAGCAGTTACCTAACAGCGCCGAACACTGAAGCTTTCTTT. Protein product: CASSYLTAPNTEAFF.

This chain uses TRBV11-2 with TRBJ1-3; no clear D gene. The V and J ends lost 4 bases and 4 bases respectively, with 5 bases between them. Germline lookup yields CDR1 SGHAT and CDR2 FQNNGV. CDR3 length: 12 residues. CDR3 loop: CASSSGGNTIYF. CDR3 nucleotide sequence: TGTGCCAGCAGCTCCGGAGGAAACACCATATATTTT.

The chain is built from TRBV15 and TRBJ2-5; no reliable D call. V was trimmed by 3 bases and J by 1 base, leaving 9 bases between them. The germline V gene has CDR1 LNHNV and CDR2 YYDKDF (reference sequence). The CDR3 contains 14 residues. The DNA of the CDR3 is TGTGCCACCAGCAGGGACCCGCTCCAAGAGACCCAGTACTTC. As protein: CATSRDPLQETQYF.

CDR3 DNA: TGTGCCAGCACCCGACAGTCGCCCACCGGGGAGCTGTTTTTT. Residues: CASTRQSPTGELFF. The V gene is TRBV7-2, the J gene TRBJ2-2; a weak D match, TRBD1 (5 bases). Trimming pared 7 bases from V and 4 bases from J, leaving 13 bases between. The CDR3 totals 14 residues. Germline CDR1 and CDR2: SGHTA and FQGNSA.

This clonotype was observed a few times. The chain links TRBV10-3 to TRBJ2-7; 12 bases line up with TRBD1. J gave up 3 bases and V 3 bases, and 12 bases lay outside the gene matches. Germline-derived CDR1 and CDR2 are ENHRY and SYGVKD. The CDR3 consists of 18 residues. In DNA form, the CDR3 reads TGTGCCATCAGTGATCCGGGACAGGGGGCTCCCTTTGGCTACGAGCAGTACTTC. It encodes CAISDPGQGAPFGYEQYF.

This clonotype was seen a handful of times. CDR3 loop: CASSLLAPTMREHKNTDTQYF. In nucleotides, the CDR3 is TGTGCCAGCAGCCTACTAGCGCCGACGATGAGGGAGCACAAGAACACAGATACGCAGTATTTT. The rearrangement links TRBV21-1 to TRBJ2-3; the table's D call, TRBD2, has no DNA check behind it. TRBV21-1 corresponds to a pseudogene. The length of the CDR3 is 21 residues.

This clonotype was seen a handful of times. The chain is built from TRBV24-1 and TRBJ2-2; D ambiguous. CDR1 and CDR2 from the germline V gene are KGHDR and SFDVKD. The V and J ends lost 7 bases and 8 bases respectively, with 10 bases between them. The CDR3 extends over 12 amino acids. The CDR3 DNA reads TGTGCCACCAGAAGTACGACTGGGGAGCTGTTTTTT. Its translation: CATRSTTGELFF.

V usage is TRBV10-3 and J usage is TRBJ1-1; possible D gene TRBD1, 5 bases. Trimming took 3 bases from V and 3 from J, leaving 14 bases between them. The CDR3 runs to 15 residues. CDR1 is ENHRY and CDR2 is SYGVKD in the germline V gene. The CDR3 DNA is TGTGCCATCAGTGACGCAGGGAGTACCCACACTGAAGCTTTCTTT. It translates to CAISDAGSTHTEAFF.

The chain is built from TRBV7-9 and TRBJ2-1; 9 bases match TRBD2. This CDR3 comprises 15 residues. After removal of 4 bases from V and 6 bases from J, the junction contained 7 bases not matched to a gene. The germline V gene encodes CDR1 SEHNR and CDR2 FQNEAQ (reference sequence). The CDR3 protein is CASSSLAGPGNEQFF. CDR3 bases: TGTGCCAGCAGCTCGCTAGCGGGGCCGGGCAATGAGCAGTTCTTC.

This clonotype has just one count. The chain joins TRBV11-2 to TRBJ2-3; 7 bases match TRBD2. This CDR3 region has 14 residues. The V and J ends lost 6 bases and 2 bases, in that order; junction bases with no gene match: 5. Germline V lookup: CDR1 SGHAT, CDR2 FQNNGV. For the CDR3, the DNA is TGTGCCAGCAGTTGGGAGGGAGCCACAGATACGCAGTATTTT. This codes for CASSWEGATDTQYF.

The chain employs TRBV30 and TRBJ1-5; the D is unclear. Germline V gives CDR1 GTSNPN, CDR2 SVGIG (reference sequence). The germline V and J ends were trimmed by 3 bases and 7 bases, with 10 bases remaining between them. This CDR3 has 12 amino acids. CDR3 DNA sequence: TGTGCCTGGAGCGCGGGCTACCAGCCCCAGCATTTT. Translation gives CAWSAGYQPQHF. Complete variable domain (other parts from reference TRBV30 and TRBJ1-5): SQTIHQWPATLVQPVGSPLSLECTVEGTSNPNLYWYRQAAGRGLQLLFYSVGIGQISSEVPQNLSASRPQDRQFILSSKKLLLSDSGFYLCAWSAGYQPQHFGDGTRLSIL.